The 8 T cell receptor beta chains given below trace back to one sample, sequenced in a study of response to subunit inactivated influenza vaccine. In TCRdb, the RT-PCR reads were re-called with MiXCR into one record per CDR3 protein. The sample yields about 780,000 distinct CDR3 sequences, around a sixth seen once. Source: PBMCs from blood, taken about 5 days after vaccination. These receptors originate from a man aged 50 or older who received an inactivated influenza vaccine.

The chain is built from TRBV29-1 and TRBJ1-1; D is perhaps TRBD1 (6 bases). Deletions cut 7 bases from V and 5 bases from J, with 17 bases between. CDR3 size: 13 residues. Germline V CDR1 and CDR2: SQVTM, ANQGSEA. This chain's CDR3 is CSAEWGGGTEAFF. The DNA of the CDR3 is TGCAGCGCAGAGTGGGGGGGCGGTACTGAAGCTTTCTTT.

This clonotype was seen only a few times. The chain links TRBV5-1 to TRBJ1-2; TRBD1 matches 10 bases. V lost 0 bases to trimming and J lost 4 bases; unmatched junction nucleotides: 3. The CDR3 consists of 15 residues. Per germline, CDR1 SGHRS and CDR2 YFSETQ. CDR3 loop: CASSLEGTGAYGYTF. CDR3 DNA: TGCGCCAGCAGCTTGGAAGGGACAGGGGCCTATGGCTACACCTTC.

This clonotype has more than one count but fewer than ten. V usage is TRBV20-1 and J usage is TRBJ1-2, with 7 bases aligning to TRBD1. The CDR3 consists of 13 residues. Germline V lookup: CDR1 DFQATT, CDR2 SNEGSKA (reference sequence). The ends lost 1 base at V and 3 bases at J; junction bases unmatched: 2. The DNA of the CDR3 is TGCAGTGCTAGAGTGCAGGGGGACTATGGCTACACCTTC. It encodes CSARVQGDYGYTF.

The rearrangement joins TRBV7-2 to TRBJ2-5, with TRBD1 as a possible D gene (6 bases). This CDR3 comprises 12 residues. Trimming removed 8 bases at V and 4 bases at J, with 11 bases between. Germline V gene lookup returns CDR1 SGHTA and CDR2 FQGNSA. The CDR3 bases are TGTGCCAGCGCCATCAGGGGAGAGACCCAGTACTTC. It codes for CASAIRGETQYF.

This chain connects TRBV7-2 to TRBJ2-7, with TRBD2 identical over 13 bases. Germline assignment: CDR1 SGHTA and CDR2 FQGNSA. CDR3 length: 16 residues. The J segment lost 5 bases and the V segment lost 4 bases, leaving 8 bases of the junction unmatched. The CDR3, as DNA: TGTGCCAGCAGCTCCAAGACTAGCGGGAGGTATCACGAGCAGTACTTC. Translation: CASSSKTSGRYHEQYF.

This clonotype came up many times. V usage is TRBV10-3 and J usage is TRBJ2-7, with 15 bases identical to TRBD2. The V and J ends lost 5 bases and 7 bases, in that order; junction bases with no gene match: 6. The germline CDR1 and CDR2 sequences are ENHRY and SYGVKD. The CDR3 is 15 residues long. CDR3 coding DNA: TGTGCCATCAGTTTCTCAGGACTAGCGGGAGGGGAGCAGTACTTC. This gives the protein CAISFSGLAGGEQYF.

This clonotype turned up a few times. The CDR3 sequence is CASSLDSLSGEKLFF. The DNA for the CDR3 is TGCGCCAGCAGCCTTGACAGCCTGAGTGGTGAAAAACTGTTTTTT. The gene calls are TRBV5-1 and TRBJ1-4, with D possibly being TRBD1 (5 bases). CDR1 and CDR2 (germline): SGHRS, YFSETQ. Between the trimmed V and J ends, which lost 4 bases and 7 bases, there was a span of 17 bases. CDR3 length: 15 amino acids.

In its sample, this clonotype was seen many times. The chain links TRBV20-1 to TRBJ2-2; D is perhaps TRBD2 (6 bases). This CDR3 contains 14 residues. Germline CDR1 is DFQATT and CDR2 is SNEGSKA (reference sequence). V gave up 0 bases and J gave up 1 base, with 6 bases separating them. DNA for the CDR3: TGCAGTGCTAGAGAGGAGGGGAACACCGGGGAGCTGTTTTTT. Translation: CSAREEGNTGELFF.